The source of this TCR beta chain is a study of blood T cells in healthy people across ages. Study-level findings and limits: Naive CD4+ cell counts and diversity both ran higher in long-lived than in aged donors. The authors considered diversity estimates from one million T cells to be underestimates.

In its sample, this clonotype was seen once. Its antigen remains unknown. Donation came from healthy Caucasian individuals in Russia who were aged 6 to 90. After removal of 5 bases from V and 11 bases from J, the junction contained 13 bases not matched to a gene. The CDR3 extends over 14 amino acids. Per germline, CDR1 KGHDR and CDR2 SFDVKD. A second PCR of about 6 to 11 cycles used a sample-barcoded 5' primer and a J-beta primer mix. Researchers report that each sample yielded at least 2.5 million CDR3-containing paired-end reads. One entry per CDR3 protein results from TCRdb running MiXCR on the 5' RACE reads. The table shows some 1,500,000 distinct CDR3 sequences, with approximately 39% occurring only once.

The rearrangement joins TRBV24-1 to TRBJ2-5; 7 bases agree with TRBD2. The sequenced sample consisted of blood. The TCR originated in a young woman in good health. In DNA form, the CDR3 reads TGTGCCACCAGTGCGGGCGGGAGTCTAAATGAGCAGTACTTC. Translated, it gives CATSAGGSLNEQYF.